This is a list of T cell receptor beta chains from one sample in a study of blood T cells in healthy people across ages. Via MiXCR, TCRdb re-called the 5' RACE reads, giving one row per CDR3 protein. The table includes about 720,000 distinct CDR3 sequences, 22% detected once. Sequencing was performed on blood. The receptors stem from a man in his 70s in good health. The CDR3 runs from the conserved cysteine through the conserved F or W. D genes are given only for firm matches. Expanded clones get a size class; other rows say once, few or many, or leave the size out.

d_call	j_call	clone_size	v_call	cdr3_nt	cdr3_aa
NA	TRBJ2-1	few	TRBV7-2	TGTGCCAGCAGCCTAATCGTGGGAGGGGGCCACAATGAGCAGTTCTTC	CASSLIVGGGHNEQFF
NA	TRBJ1-4	few	TRBV6-5	TGTGCCAGCAGTTACTCGTCTGGGGTCGGGGAAAAACTGTTTTTT	CASSYSSGVGEKLFF
TRBD1	TRBJ1-5	NA	TRBV9	TGTGCCAGCAGCACCAGGACAGGGCAGAGCAATCAGCCCCAGCATTTT	CASSTRTGQSNQPQHF
TRBD1	TRBJ2-3	few	TRBV10-3	TGTGCCATCAGTGATGGACAGGACGCAGATACGCAGTATTTT	CAISDGQDADTQYF
TRBD1	TRBJ1-2	NA	TRBV5-1	TGCGCCAGCAGCCCCCGGGACAGCTCCTATGGCTACACCTTC	CASSPRDSSYGYTF
NA	TRBJ2-3	NA	TRBV20-1	TGCAGTGCTAGTCCCGCTAATACGCAGTATTTT	CSASPANTQYF
NA	TRBJ1-1	NA	TRBV6-5	TGTGCCAGCAGTTCGTCAAGCACTGAAGCTTTCTTT	CASSSSSTEAFF
TRBD1	TRBJ2-5	few	TRBV18	TGTGCCAGCTCCCCGAGACAGGGTGATCAAGAGACCCAGTACTTC	CASSPRQGDQETQYF
TRBD2	TRBJ2-1	NA	TRBV20-1	TGCAGTGCTAGTCCCTCTAGCGGCCGCTCCTACAATGAGCAGTTCTTC	CSASPSSGRSYNEQFF
TRBD1	TRBJ1-4	once	TRBV5-5	TGTGCCAGCAGCTTCACAGGGGGAGAAGAAAAACTGTTTTTT	CASSFTGGEEKLFF
NA	TRBJ2-1	few	TRBV7-8	TGTGCCAGCACGGGGGGGACAGTCTACAATGAGCAGTTCTTC	CASTGGTVYNEQFF
NA	TRBJ2-1	few	TRBV20-1	TGCAGTGCTAGTCGCAGCGGAGGCAGCTCCTACAATGAGCAGTTCTTC	CSASRSGGSSYNEQFF
TRBD1	TRBJ2-3	few	TRBV5-1	TGCGCCAGCAGCTTGGCCGGACAGGTACAGTCAGATACGCAGTATTTT	CASSLAGQVQSDTQYF
NA	TRBJ1-1	NA	TRBV16	TGTGCCAGCAGAGGGCCTGGGGCTGAAGCTTTCTTT	CASRGPGAEAFF
TRBD2	TRBJ2-7	few	TRBV20-1	TGCAGTGCTAGAGAGGCGGGGGGCCCTTCCTACGAGCAGTACTTC	CSAREAGGPSYEQYF
TRBD1	TRBJ1-1	few	TRBV6-2/TRBV6-3	TGTGCCAGCAGTGTATACCGCAGGGGGACCGAAGCTTTCTTT	CASSVYRRGTEAFF
NA	TRBJ1-4	few	TRBV7-9	TGTGCCAGCAGCCGAGTGGAGAAACTGTTTTTT	CASSRVEKLFF
NA	TRBJ2-1	few	TRBV28	TGTGCCAGCGGATTTCCAAAGCCAGGGCCGAGACTAGACTTCTCCTACAATGAGCAGTTCTTC	CASGFPKPGPRLDFSYNEQFF
NA	TRBJ1-1	NA	TRBV14	TGTGCCAGCAGCCAAGATTTAACGAACGCTGAAGCTTTCTTT	CASSQDLTNAEAFF
NA	TRBJ1-2	NA	TRBV12-3/TRBV12-4	TGTGCCAGCAGTTTTGAAGGGCTCTATGGCTACACCTTC	CASSFEGLYGYTF
NA	TRBJ2-7	few	TRBV29-1	TGCAGCGCCGCACAGGGCGATGAGGGCTACGAGCAGTACTTC	CSAAQGDEGYEQYF
NA	TRBJ1-1	few	TRBV5-1	TGCGCCAGCAGCTTGTCCGCAGGGCCAAAATATGGCACTGAAGCTTTCTTT	CASSLSAGPKYGTEAFF
NA	TRBJ1-2	NA	TRBV6-4	TGTGCCAGCAGTGACGGCCACTATGGCTACACCTTC	CASSDGHYGYTF
NA	TRBJ2-1	NA	TRBV11-2	TGTGCCACCACCTCGGACACCTATAACAATGAGCAGTTCTTC	CATTSDTYNNEQFF
NA	TRBJ2-5	NA	TRBV5-5	TGTGCCAGCAGATTTGGACTATCAGAGACCCAGTACTTC	CASRFGLSETQYF
NA	TRBJ2-1	few	TRBV12-3/TRBV12-4	TGTGCCAGCAATAACGCCGGGATCAATGAGCAGTTCTTC	CASNNAGINEQFF
NA	TRBJ1-1	NA	TRBV6-5	TGTGCCAGCGGGGTGGTGAACACTGAAGCTTTCTTT	CASGVVNTEAFF
TRBD1	TRBJ2-1	NA	TRBV5-1	TGCGCCAGCAGCTTGGGGACAGGGTCCTTCAATGAGCAGTTCTTC	CASSLGTGSFNEQFF
TRBD1	TRBJ1-4	NA	TRBV20-1	TGCAGTGCTCGCCGGGACAGCGCAACTAATGAAAAACTGTTTTTT	CSARRDSATNEKLFF
NA	TRBJ1-1	NA	TRBV24-1	TGTGCCACCAGCGAAGGGGGTGTGAACACTGAAGCTTTCTTT	CATSEGGVNTEAFF
NA	TRBJ2-7	NA	TRBV3-1	TGTGCCAGCAGCCAAGATCGGAAAATCCACGAGCAGTACTTC	CASSQDRKIHEQYF
TRBD1	TRBJ2-7	NA	TRBV20-1	TGCAGTGCTAGGAGGGATTCAGGGGGTAAAGGCCACGAGCAGTACTTC	CSARRDSGGKGHEQYF
TRBD2	TRBJ2-1	NA	TRBV5-6	TGTGCCAGCTCGCATCGGGGAGGGACCAATGAGCAGTTCTTC	CASSHRGGTNEQFF
NA	TRBJ2-1	NA	TRBV5-6	TGTGCCAGCAGCTTGGTAGGGTTCTCCTACAATGAGCAGTTCTTC	CASSLVGFSYNEQFF
TRBD2	TRBJ2-1	NA	TRBV20-1	TGCAGTGCCCTGACTAGCGGGGGGCAAACCTACAATGAGCAGTTCTTC	CSALTSGGQTYNEQFF
TRBD1	TRBJ2-7	few	TRBV10-3	TGTGCCATCAGTGGGCCAGGGGGCAACGAGCAGTACTTC	CAISGPGGNEQYF
NA	TRBJ2-3	few	TRBV7-3	TGTGCCAGCAGCTTAACCCCTAACCAGGAGGATACGCAGTATTTT	CASSLTPNQEDTQYF
TRBD1	TRBJ2-1	few	TRBV12-3/TRBV12-4	TGTGCCAGCAGCCCTTGGACAGGGCCCTACAATGAGCAGTTCTTC	CASSPWTGPYNEQFF
TRBD2	TRBJ2-3	NA	TRBV20-1	TGCAGTGCTTCTCTAGCGGCCAGCACAGATACGCAGTATTTT	CSASLAASTDTQYF
NA	TRBJ2-5	few	TRBV24-1	TGTGCCACCTCTCCTATGGGGACCGGGGGGACAAGAGAGACCCAGTACTTC	CATSPMGTGGTRETQYF
NA	TRBJ2-7	NA	TRBV12-3/TRBV12-4	TGTGCCAGCAACGGGGACAATACCTACGAGCAGTACTTC	CASNGDNTYEQYF
NA	TRBJ2-1	few	TRBV12-3/TRBV12-4	TGTGCCAGCACCTCCGGGAGTGAGCAGTTCTTC	CASTSGSEQFF
TRBD2	TRBJ2-1	many	TRBV2	TGTGCCAGCCAAGACGTCTTATTAGCGGGAGGGAAAAATGAGCAGTTCTTC	CASQDVLLAGGKNEQFF
NA	TRBJ1-4	NA	TRBV6-2/TRBV6-3	TGTGCCAGCAGTTACAATGGCGGAGGGGGACTGTTTTTT	CASSYNGGGGLFF
NA	TRBJ1-2	NA	TRBV10-3	TGTGCCATCAGGGGTGGGAGTGAGGAAGGCTACACCTTC	CAIRGGSEEGYTF
NA	TRBJ1-1	NA	TRBV25-1	TGTGCCAGCAGGGACTCCTTTGGGACTGAAGCTTTCTTT	CASRDSFGTEAFF
NA	TRBJ1-5	few	TRBV5-1	TGCGCCAGCAGCTTGGACCAAGGCAATCAGCCCCAGCATTTT	CASSLDQGNQPQHF